This is a list of T cell receptor beta chains from one sample in a study of shared clonotypes between healthy human individuals. The assay was immunoSEQ multiplex PCR, and TCRdb's table has in-frame clones only and misses some. The sample holds approximately 2.4 million clones, approximately 96% seen once. The sample taken for sequencing was naive CD4+ T cells sorted from blood. These receptor sequences come from a man between 18 and 29 years old in good health. The CDR3 runs from the conserved cysteine through the conserved F or W. D genes are given only for firm matches. Only part of the rows carry a size: once, few, many, or a class if the clone is expanded.

abundance,d_gene,j_gene,v_gene,CDR3aa,CDR3nt
-,TRBD2,TRBJ2-1,TRBV7-2,CASRRGGSGSRANEQFF,TGTGCCAGCAGGCGCGGGGGTAGCGGGAGTAGGGCTAATGAGCAGTTCTTC
-,-,TRBJ1-1,TRBV25-1,CASSATGVNTEAFF,TGTGCCAGCAGTGCGACAGGAGTGAACACTGAAGCTTTCTTT
-,-,TRBJ1-1,TRBV2,CASSADRKNTEAFF,TGTGCCAGCAGTGCAGACAGAAAGAACACTGAAGCTTTCTTT
once,-,TRBJ2-5,TRBV5-3,CARSPTAQRGETQYF,TGTGCCAGAAGCCCGACGGCTCAGAGGGGAGAGACCCAGTACTTC
few,-,TRBJ1-6,TRBV19,CATGLLNSPLHF,TGTGCCACCGGACTCCTTAATTCACCCCTCCACTTT
-,-,TRBJ1-2,TRBV19,CASSIKTGPNYGYTF,TGTGCCAGTAGTATCAAAACAGGGCCTAACTATGGCTACACCTTC
-,TRBD1,TRBJ2-7,TRBV5-1,CASSLQTSGGPYEQYF,TGCGCCAGCAGCCTCCAAACCTCAGGGGGTCCCTACGAGCAGTACTTC
-,-,TRBJ2-5,TRBV5-1,CASSSPQETQYF,TGCGCCAGCAGCTCCCCGCAAGAGACCCAGTACTTC
-,TRBD1,TRBJ2-4,TRBV5-1,CASSSGQAQNIQYF,TGCGCCAGCAGCTCAGGACAGGCCCAAAACATTCAGTACTTC
once,-,TRBJ1-2,TRBV5-5,CASSLGGNYGYTF,TGTGCCAGCAGCTTGGGCGGCAACTATGGCTACACCTTC
-,-,TRBJ1-2,TRBV6-5,CASSREGGDGYTF,TGTGCCAGCAGCAGGGAGGGGGGAGATGGCTACACCTTC
-,-,TRBJ1-2,TRBV6-1,CASRYREVVGYTF,TGTGCCAGCAGATACAGGGAAGTGGTGGGCTACACCTTC
once,-,TRBJ1-5,TRBV10-2,CASSVTDNQPQHF,TGCGCCAGCAGTGTTACAGACAATCAGCCCCAGCATTTT
-,-,TRBJ1-1,TRBV28,CASSSHSMNTEAFF,TGTGCCAGCAGTTCTCACTCGATGAACACTGAAGCTTTCTTT
-,TRBD1,TRBJ2-5,TRBV14,CASSPPGTGGLKTQYF,TGTGCCAGCAGTCCGCCCGGGACAGGGGGTTTAAAGACCCAGTACTTC
-,-,TRBJ1-2,TRBV30,CAWSVGTNHGYTF,TGTGCCTGGAGTGTCGGGACTAACCACGGCTACACCTTC
-,-,TRBJ2-7,TRBV10-2,CASSASSTYEQYF,TGCGCCAGCAGTGCCTCTTCGACCTACGAGCAGTACTTC
-,TRBD1,TRBJ2-5,TRBV7-9,CASSLARDRGEETQYF,TGTGCCAGCAGCTTAGCCCGGGACAGGGGAGAAGAGACCCAGTACTTC
-,-,TRBJ2-3,TRBV11-2,CASSLQGDTQYF,TGTGCCAGCAGCTTACAGGGAGATACGCAGTATTTT
-,-,TRBJ1-5,TRBV6-5,CASSYGGGVNQPQHF,TGTGCCAGCAGTTACGGCGGAGGGGTCAATCAGCCCCAGCATTTT
-,-,TRBJ2-3,TRBV5-6,CASSFSRTLDTQYF,TGTGCCAGCAGCTTCTCCAGGACCTTAGATACGCAGTATTTT
-,-,TRBJ1-1,TRBV10-1,CASSESLNTEAFF,TGCGCCAGCAGTGAGTCACTGAACACTGAAGCTTTCTTT
once,-,TRBJ1-5,TRBV7-9,CASSLDPRGSYQPQHF,TGTGCCAGCAGCTTAGACCCTCGGGGATCCTATCAGCCCCAGCATTTT
-,TRBD1,TRBJ1-1,TRBV6-1,CASRGTGENTEAFF,TGTGCCAGCAGGGGGACAGGAGAGAACACTGAAGCTTTCTTT
-,-,TRBJ2-5,TRBV6-6,CASSSRAGQETQYF,TGTGCCAGCAGTTCGCGGGCTGGGCAAGAGACCCAGTACTTC
-,-,TRBJ1-1,TRBV25-1,CASGETGNTEAFF,TGTGCCAGCGGGGAAACGGGGAACACTGAAGCTTTCTTT
-,-,TRBJ1-2,TRBV7-9,CASSLAADYGYTF,TGTGCCAGCAGCTTGGCGGCAGACTATGGCTACACCTTC
-,-,TRBJ1-5,TRBV28,CASNDRSWYSSNQPQHF,TGTGCCAGCAATGATAGGAGCTGGTATAGTAGCAATCAGCCCCAGCATTTT
-,-,TRBJ2-7,TRBV29-1,CSVVQGTYEQYF,TGCAGCGTTGTCCAGGGTACCTACGAGCAGTACTTC
-,-,TRBJ2-2,TRBV4-1,CASSQRATPGGTGELFF,TGCGCCAGCAGCCAAAGGGCTACCCCTGGGGGCACCGGGGAGCTGTTTTTT
-,TRBD1,TRBJ2-7,TRBV2,CASSRQGAFHEQYF,TGTGCCAGCAGTCGACAGGGGGCTTTCCACGAGCAGTACTTC
-,-,TRBJ2-7,TRBV16,CASSQFPGSFEQYF,TGTGCCAGCAGCCAATTCCCGGGATCCTTTGAGCAGTACTTC
-,-,TRBJ2-2,TRBV7-9,CASSPHGRGANTGELFF,TGTGCCAGCAGCCCTCATGGGAGGGGGGCGAACACCGGGGAGCTGTTTTTT
once,TRBD2,TRBJ2-5,TRBV7-8,CASSLLPGLAVTGPKETQYF,TGTGCCAGCAGCCTCTTACCGGGACTAGCCGTGACGGGTCCTAAAGAGACCCAGTACTTC
-,-,TRBJ1-1,TRBV7-2,CASSPRMGTEAFF,TGTGCCAGCAGCCCTCGTATGGGCACTGAAGCTTTCTTT
-,-,TRBJ2-7,TRBV25-1,CASSVGSRSDEQYF,TGTGCCAGCAGCGTAGGATCTAGGTCGGACGAGCAGTACTTC
few,TRBD1,TRBJ1-5,TRBV5-6,CASSSGQGIMPQHF,TGTGCCAGCAGCTCGGGACAGGGTATAATGCCCCAGCATTTT
-,-,TRBJ2-1,TRBV7-9,CASSSRLTESSYNEQFF,TGTGCCAGCAGCTCCCGACTCACCGAAAGCTCCTACAATGAGCAGTTCTTC
-,-,TRBJ2-5,TRBV5-1,CASSLEDSRETQYF,TGCGCCAGCAGCTTGGAAGACTCACGAGAGACCCAGTACTTC
-,TRBD1,TRBJ2-1,TRBV6-6,CASSPPFGQVYNEQFF,TGTGCCAGCAGCCCCCCATTCGGACAGGTTTACAATGAGCAGTTCTTC
few,TRBD1,TRBJ1-1,TRBV6-1,CASSGNQGVTEAFF,TGTGCCAGCAGTGGTAACCAGGGGGTCACTGAAGCTTTCTTT
few,TRBD1,TRBJ1-5,TRBV19,CASSPGQGYQPQHF,TGTGCCAGTAGCCCGGGACAGGGGTATCAGCCCCAGCATTTT
-,-,TRBJ2-1,TRBV5-1,CASSIGYNEQFF,TGCGCCAGCAGCATAGGATACAATGAGCAGTTCTTC
once,TRBD1,TRBJ2-5,TRBV7-9,CASSGNGQGARETQYF,TGTGCCAGCAGCGGAAATGGACAGGGGGCGAGAGAGACCCAGTACTTC
-,TRBD1,TRBJ1-2,TRBV28,CASRPGGGNGYTF,TGTGCCAGCAGGCCAGGGGGCGGAAATGGCTACACCTTC
-,-,TRBJ2-7,TRBV15,CATSRDLTVLSSYEQYF,TGTGCCACCAGCAGAGACCTGACCGTATTAAGCTCCTACGAGCAGTACTTC
-,-,TRBJ2-2,TRBV5-1,CASSPGDTDTGELFF,TGCGCCAGCAGCCCGGGGGACACAGACACCGGGGAGCTGTTTTTT
-,-,TRBJ2-2,TRBV7-8,CASSLVFVGGTANTGELFF,TGTGCCAGCAGCTTAGTATTTGTGGGGGGTACGGCGAACACCGGGGAGCTGTTTTTT
-,-,TRBJ1-1,TRBV27,CASSLTGNTEAFF,TGTGCCAGCAGTTTAACAGGGAACACTGAAGCTTTCTTT
-,-,TRBJ2-7,TRBV7-2,CASSLVGGGPAYEQYF,TGTGCCAGCAGCTTAGTAGGGGGAGGGCCCGCCTACGAGCAGTACTTC
-,TRBD1,TRBJ1-2,TRBV2,CASLGQGRSPDYGYTF,TGTGCCAGCCTCGGACAGGGGAGATCTCCTGACTATGGCTACACCTTC
once,-,TRBJ1-2,TRBV11-2,CASSLDRVTMGYTF,TGTGCCAGCAGCTTAGACCGAGTAACTATGGGCTACACCTTC
once,-,TRBJ2-2,TRBV2,CASSSSGVSTGELFF,TGTGCCAGCAGTTCGTCAGGGGTCAGCACCGGGGAGCTGTTTTTT
-,-,TRBJ1-6,TRBV18,CASSRDGGDNSPLHF,TGTGCCAGCTCACGCGATGGGGGAGATAATTCACCCCTCCACTTT